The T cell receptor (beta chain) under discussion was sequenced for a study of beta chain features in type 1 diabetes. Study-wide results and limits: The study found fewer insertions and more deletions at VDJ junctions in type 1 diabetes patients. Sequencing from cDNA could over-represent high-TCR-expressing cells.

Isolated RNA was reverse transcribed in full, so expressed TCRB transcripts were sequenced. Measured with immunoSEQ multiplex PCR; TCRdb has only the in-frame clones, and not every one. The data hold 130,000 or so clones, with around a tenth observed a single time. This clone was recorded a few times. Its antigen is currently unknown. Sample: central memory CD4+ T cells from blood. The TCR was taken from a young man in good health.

CDR3 region: CASSSSRGYTF. Written as DNA, the CDR3 is TGTGCCAGCTCAAGCTCGAGGGGCTACACCTTC. The V and J genes are TRBV28 and TRBJ1-2; D remains unclear. Looked up from germline, CDR1 is MDHEN and CDR2 is SYDVKM. V was trimmed by 8 bases and J by 8 bases, leaving 12 bases between them. The CDR3 extends over 11 amino acids.